This T cell receptor (beta chain) was observed in a study of blood T cell repertoires in COVID-19. Looked up from germline, CDR1 is SGHRS and CDR2 is YFSETQ. There are 11 residues in the CDR3. Trimming removed 3 bases from V and 5 bases from J, with 5 bases in between. Sequencing was performed with immunoSEQ multiplex PCR; in TCRdb, only in-frame clones are kept and a portion is missing. Seen here are under 200,000 clones, 70% to 90% observed once, and the top ten hold about a tenth. The material sequenced was peripheral blood. V is TRBV5-1 and J is TRBJ2-5; D unclear. This TCR was recovered from a woman aged 55-69 years with COVID-19, enrolled during active disease. The CDR3 bases are TGCGCCAGCAGCTGGCTCGAGACCCAGTACTTC. Protein: CASSWLETQYF.